This T cell receptor beta chain stems from a study of T cell clonality in common variable immunodeficiency. The study, taken as a whole, reports: Common variable immunodeficiency TCR beta sequences reportedly had fewer deletions and N-nucleotide insertions.

Sequenced by immunoSEQ multiplex PCR; TCRdb stores in-frame clones only, minus some. Sampling found about 17,000 clones, none seen once. CVID subjects were some 15 female and 25 to 30 male, aged 9 to 64. The table lists this clone with a few counts. What it binds is not known. The TCR sequence derives from a human donor with common variable immunodeficiency. The sequencing sample was made of peripheral blood mononuclear cells.

Partial CDR3 DNA: TGTGCCAGCAGATGGACAGGGGTGAGAGAGACC. As protein: CASRWTGVRET. The CDR3 in full is CASRWTGVRETQYF. The genes are TRBV2 and TRBJ2-5, with 9 nucleotides matching TRBD1. With the read ending 3 residues before the CDR3 end, the germline J gene is used to fill in that end. The CDR3 sequence is 14 residues long. Per the germline V gene, CDR1 is SNHLY and CDR2 is FYNNEI. The trim removed 6 bases at V and 4 bases at J, leaving 6 bases unmatched.